The source of this T cell receptor (beta chain) is a study of blood T cell repertoires in COVID-19. About the study: Acute-phase and convalescent COVID-19 samples originated in the United States, Italy and Spain. Sources were T cells, B-cell-depleted T cells, or PBMCs; the material itself was cDNA or gDNA.

Data came from immunoSEQ multiplex PCR; TCRdb stores just in-frame clones and leaves some out. Of about 410,000 clones in the sample, roughly 85% were seen once. This CDR3 comprises 16 residues. CDR1 SGHRS and CDR2 YFSETQ come from the germline V gene. Trimming cost V 6 bases and J 5 bases; bases outside gene matches: 14. The clonotype was recovered from a woman aged 30 to 39 with active or convalescent COVID-19. Sequenced input: peripheral blood. The chain combines TRBV5-1 with TRBJ1-5; 7 bases are shared with TRBD1. CDR3 sequence reads: CASTPSGQSTYQPQHF. As DNA, the CDR3 is TGCGCCAGCACCCCCTCGGGACAGTCGACCTATCAGCCCCAGCATTTT.